One and the same sample provided the 32 T cell receptor beta chains below, sequenced in a study of T cell repertoires in ileal Crohn's disease. The assay was immunoSEQ multiplex PCR, and TCRdb's table has in-frame clones only and misses some. The table has more than 6,500 clones, around 85% seen once. Sequencing input: ileal tissue. Receptors were obtained from an adult with Crohn's disease.

The chain uses TRBV9 and TRBJ2-6, with D maybe TRBD1 (5 bases). This CDR3 comprises 15 residues. Germline loops: CDR1 SGDLS, CDR2 YYNGEE. V was shortened by 0 bases and J by 4 bases, with 8 bases between the two germline ends. The CDR3 sequence is CASSVGGAGANVLTF. CDR3 nucleotides: TGTGCCAGCAGCGTAGGGGGCGCCGGGGCCAACGTCCTGACTTTC.

J is TRBJ2-7 and V is TRBV27; TRBD1 agrees at 10 bases. Germline V gene data show CDR1 as MNHEY and CDR2 as SMNVEV (reference sequence). Trimming took 0 bases from V and 1 from J; bases not matched to a gene: 3. The CDR3 totals 16 residues. The CDR3 sequence: CASSLSGTGESYEQYF. CDR3 sequence (DNA): TGTGCCAGCAGTTTATCAGGGACAGGGGAGTCCTACGAGCAGTACTTC.

The sample holds one count of this clone. V is TRBV5-1 and J is TRBJ2-1; D perhaps matches TRBD2 (6 bases). The V gene's germline CDR1 is SGHRS and CDR2 YFSETQ. V was pared by 2 bases and J by 4 bases, with 13 bases between. This CDR3 comprises 15 residues. Written as DNA, the CDR3 is TGCGCCAGCAGCTTAGCCGGGACTGTGTACAATGAGCAGTTCTTC. Encoded protein: CASSLAGTVYNEQFF. Full variable domain (remainder filled in from reference TRBV5-1 and TRBJ2-1): KAGVTQTPRYLIKTRGQQVTLSCSPISGHRSVSWYQQTPGQGLQFLFEYFSETQRNKGNFPGRFSGRQFSNSRSEMNVSTLELGDSALYLCASSLAGTVYNEQFFGPGTRLTVL.

This chain connects TRBV5-4 to TRBJ1-2; tentatively, D is TRBD1 (6 bases). The CDR3 extends over 14 amino acids. The germline V gene encodes CDR1 SGHNT and CDR2 YYREEE (reference sequence). V was cut by 4 bases and J by 7 bases, with 17 bases left in between. The CDR3 here is CASSVRGGAGGYTF. In DNA, the CDR3 is TGTGCCAGCAGCGTAAGGGGGGGCGCCGGTGGCTACACCTTC.

The chain links TRBV6-5 to TRBJ2-2; TRBD1 might be the D (5 bases). Trimming stripped 4 bases from V and 6 bases from J, with 9 bases between. The CDR3 is 13 amino acids. Germline V gene lookup returns CDR1 MNHEY and CDR2 SVGAGI. CDR3 DNA: TGTGCCAGCAGTTGGCAGGGTGCCGGGGAGCTGTTTTTT. Encoded protein: CASSWQGAGELFF.

This clone appeared once. The CDR3 sequence is CASSLGLAGFYEQYF. Here the CDR3 DNA reads TGTGCCAGCAGCTTAGGTCTAGCGGGTTTCTACGAGCAGTACTTC. The V and J genes are TRBV7-2 and TRBJ2-7; 8 nucleotides align to TRBD2. Germline CDR1 SGHTA, CDR2 FQGNSA. The CDR3 is 15 amino acids. The V gene end was trimmed by 1 base and the J gene end by 3 bases; junction bases not matched to a gene: 5.

Here the CDR3 DNA reads TGCGCCAGCAGCTTGGAGTCAGACTCCTACGAGCAGTACTTC. Protein: CASSLESDSYEQYF. V gene TRBV5-1 combines with J gene TRBJ2-7; D call uncertain. CDR3 size: 14 residues. Germline CDR1 SGHRS, CDR2 YFSETQ. Between the trimmed V and J ends, which lost 0 bases and 0 bases, there was a span of 7 bases. The whole variable domain, filled in from reference TRBV5-1 and TRBJ2-7, reads KAGVTQTPRYLIKTRGQQVTLSCSPISGHRSVSWYQQTPGQGLQFLFEYFSETQRNKGNFPGRFSGRQFSNSRSEMNVSTLELGDSALYLCASSLESDSYEQYFGPGTRLTVT.

J is TRBJ1-1 and V is TRBV6-1; TRBD1 might be the D (5 bases). The CDR3 is 13 residues long. Germline assignment: CDR1 MNHNS and CDR2 SASEGT. V shed 6 bases and J shed 3 bases, with 11 bases lying between them. CDR3 nucleotide sequence: TGTGCCAGCAGCAGGGTTTGGGACACTGAAGCTTTCTTT. Its protein is CASSRVWDTEAFF.

The chain recombines TRBV7-3 with TRBJ1-2; 7 nucleotides agree with TRBD1. Germline V gene lookup returns CDR1 SGHTA and CDR2 FQGTGA. The CDR3 loop spans 13 amino acids. V lost 5 bases and J lost 10; bases outside the gene matches: 10. CDR3 region: CASSDRAMGDYTF. The CDR3 bases are TGTGCCAGCAGCGACAGGGCAATGGGGGACTACACCTTC.

The rearrangement uses TRBV7-2 and TRBJ1-1; D unresolved. The V gene's germline CDR1 is SGHTA and CDR2 FQGNSA. The CDR3 is made up of 14 amino acids. V was trimmed by 3 bases and J by 2 bases, leaving 10 bases between them. The CDR3 DNA reads as TGTGCCAGCAGCTTGTGGCGGCTAAACACTGAAGCTTTCTTT. It yields the protein CASSLWRLNTEAFF.

The CDR3 is CASSQRRGQLDSPLHF. The CDR3 DNA is TGTGCCAGCAGCCAAAGGCGGGGACAGCTTGATTCACCCCTCCACTTT. The rearrangement joins TRBV14 to TRBJ1-6; TRBD1 agrees at 7 bases. The CDR3 length is 16 residues. With 2 bases clipped from V and 8 bases from J, the junction kept 9 bases outside the gene matches. From germline, CDR1 is SGHDN and CDR2 FVKESK.

This clone has more than one count but fewer than ten. The chain is built from TRBV6-5 and TRBJ1-1; D call uncertain. V was cut by 5 bases and J by 6 bases, with 19 bases left in between. Germline V gives CDR1 MNHEY, CDR2 SVGAGI. CDR3 length equals 15 residues. CDR3 residues: CASSPRFGSNAEAFF. DNA of the CDR3: TGTGCCAGCAGTCCCCGGTTTGGTTCGAATGCTGAAGCTTTCTTT.

The rearrangement uses TRBV6-1 and TRBJ2-7, with 8 bases that match TRBD2. CDR3 size: 16 residues. CDR1 and CDR2 (germline): MNHNS, SASEGT. The V segment lost 1 base and the J segment 3 bases; nucleotides outside the gene matches: 8. This chain's CDR3 is CASSEGPAGGLYEQYF. CDR3 in DNA: TGTGCCAGCAGTGAAGGGCCTGCGGGAGGACTCTACGAGCAGTACTTC.

This clone was seen just once. The CDR3 DNA sequence: TGTGCCAGCAGGACCGTTACAGGGTCCAACTATGGCTACACCTTC. This translates into CASRTVTGSNYGYTF. The chain recombines TRBV6-5 with TRBJ1-2; TRBD1 might be the D (6 bases). CDR3 length: 15 residues. From germline, CDR1 is MNHEY and CDR2 SVGAGI. Trimming pared 6 bases from V and 2 bases from J, leaving 16 bases between.

The rearrangement uses TRBV9 and TRBJ1-3; D remains unclear. This CDR3 has 18 amino acids. The V end lost 4 bases, the J end lost 0 bases, and 20 bases lay between the germline ends. Germline V gene lookup returns CDR1 SGDLS and CDR2 YYNGEE. The CDR3 spells CASSFPTGGLGSGNTIYF. The CDR3 DNA follows: TGTGCCAGCAGCTTCCCAACCGGAGGGCTGGGCTCTGGAAACACCATATATTTT.

The J gene is TRBJ2-5, the V gene TRBV5-1, with TRBD1 identical over 8 bases. Germline V lookup: CDR1 SGHRS, CDR2 YFSETQ. The V segment lost 2 bases and the J segment 5 bases; nucleotides outside the gene matches: 11. CDR3 length equals 16 residues. The CDR3 DNA reads as TGCGCCAGCAGCTTAGGGTCTCAGGGGGCGATGGAGACCCAGTACTTC. This gives the protein CASSLGSQGAMETQYF.

In this sample, this clone turned up a few times. The chain employs TRBV6-6 and TRBJ1-1; D uncertain. The CDR3 runs to 11 residues. Germline CDR1 and CDR2: MNHNY and SVGAGI (reference sequence). V was clipped by 6 bases and J by 8 bases, with 10 bases between them. CDR3 nucleotide sequence: TGTGCCAGCAGGCAAAGTCGGGAAGCTTTCTTT. Protein product: CASRQSREAFF.

This chain joins TRBV10-1 and TRBJ2-1; the match to TRBD2 covers 9 bases. This CDR3 comprises 15 residues. V gave up 4 bases and J gave up 8 bases; unmatched junction bases: 9. Looked up from germline, CDR1 is WNHNN and CDR2 is SYGVQD (reference sequence). CDR3 nucleotide sequence: TGCGCCAGCAGTGGAGGGCCTAGCGGGATTGATGAGCAGTTCTTC. Translating gives CASSGGPSGIDEQFF.

J is TRBJ1-1 and V is TRBV6-1; 8 bases are shared with TRBD1. V dropped 6 bases and J dropped 1; count of bases not matched to a gene: 4. The CDR3 consists of 14 residues. Germline V gene sequence: CDR1 MNHNS, CDR2 SASEGT. CDR3 sequence: CASRNRGGNTEAFF. The DNA for the CDR3 is TGTGCCAGCAGAAACAGGGGGGGGAACACTGAAGCTTTCTTT.

The V gene is TRBV28, the J gene TRBJ2-1; 7 bases are shared with TRBD2. V gave up 8 bases and J gave up 8 bases; unmatched junction bases: 3. The CDR3 contains 11 residues. Germline V gives CDR1 MDHEN, CDR2 SYDVKM. The CDR3 here is CASGGRDEQFF. CDR3 bases: TGTGCCAGCGGAGGGAGGGATGAGCAGTTCTTC.

In this sample, this clone turned up a few times. V usage is TRBV6-6 and J usage is TRBJ1-2, with D perhaps TRBD1 (5 bases). The CDR3 is 13 amino acids. V lost 10 bases and J lost 4, with 16 bases in between. The germline V gene encodes CDR1 MNHNY and CDR2 SVGAGI (reference sequence). The DNA of the CDR3 is TGTGCCACCCCCAGGGAGCGGGGCTATGGCTACACCTTC. It codes for CATPRERGYGYTF.

V and J are TRBV18 and TRBJ1-6; the match to TRBD1 covers 10 bases. In germline, CDR1 is KGHSH, CDR2 LQKENI. V was clipped by 3 bases and J by 7 bases; unmatched bases: 9. CDR3 size: 17 residues. As DNA, the CDR3 is TGTGCCAGCTCACCGACAGGGGGCCATAGGGTAAATTCACCCCTCCACTTT. Protein product: CASSPTGGHRVNSPLHF.

A single count supports this clone. V and J are TRBV27 and TRBJ2-2; 9 bases match TRBD1. The length of the CDR3 is 15 residues. J gave up 3 bases and V 6 bases, and 5 bases lay outside the gene matches. Germline CDR1 is MNHEY and CDR2 is SMNVEV (reference sequence). CDR3 region: CASRRDRVYTGELFF. In DNA form, the CDR3 reads TGTGCCAGCAGGAGGGACAGGGTTTACACCGGGGAGCTGTTTTTT.

The chain employs TRBV5-1 and TRBJ1-1, with 7 bases matching TRBD1. The CDR3 spans 14 residues. Trimming at V came to 0 bases and at J to 6 bases, leaving 5 bases not matched to a gene. The germline V gene encodes CDR1 SGHRS and CDR2 YFSETQ. Written as DNA, the CDR3 is TGCGCCAGCAGCTTGGCAGGGGGATTTCCTGAAGCTTTCTTT. The encoded protein is CASSLAGGFPEAFF.

J is TRBJ2-1 and V is TRBV4-3; 8 positions match TRBD2. J was trimmed by 4 bases and V by 1 base; bases with no gene match: 12. The germline V gene encodes CDR1 LGHNA and CDR2 YSLEER. CDR3 length: 18 amino acids. The CDR3 coding sequence is TGCGCCAGCAGCCAAGTGATCCCGGGGGGGACGGGGTACAATGAGCAGTTCTTC. This encodes CASSQVIPGGTGYNEQFF.

The J gene is TRBJ2-5, the V gene TRBV7-2; D is possibly TRBD2 (6 bases). The germline CDR1 and CDR2 sequences are SGHTA and FQGNSA. The CDR3 is 17 residues long. Trimming shortened V by 0 bases and J by 2 bases, and 16 bases separated the two germline ends. This chain's CDR3 is CASSLAPLATNQETQYF. The CDR3 region has the DNA TGTGCCAGCAGCTTAGCCCCGCTAGCGACCAATCAAGAGACCCAGTACTTC.

A word on this clone: This specimen includes other DNA sequences encoding the same CDR3. CDR3: CASSSLAGYEQYF. CDR3 nucleotides: TGTGCCAGCAGCTCTCTAGCGGGCTACGAGCAGTACTTC. V and J are TRBV6-6 and TRBJ2-7; 8 nucleotides align to TRBD2. This CDR3 spans 13 amino acids. Unmatched junction bases numbered 4, after V lost 6 bases and J lost 3 bases. Germline CDR1 and CDR2: MNHNY and SVGAGI (reference sequence).

This chain links TRBV5-1 with TRBJ2-7; a possible D gene is TRBD2 (5 bases). The CDR3 is made up of 13 amino acids. In germline, CDR1 is SGHRS, CDR2 YFSETQ. Trimming took 2 bases from V and 6 from J, leaving 12 bases between them. The CDR3 sequence is CASSFRESGEQYF. The CDR3 coding sequence is TGCGCCAGCAGCTTTCGGGAATCGGGCGAGCAGTACTTC.

The chain is built from TRBV27 and TRBJ2-1; TRBD2 aligns across 13 bases. The CDR3 spans 16 residues. V was clipped by 2 bases and J by 10 bases; unmatched bases: 8. CDR1 and CDR2 (germline): MNHEY, SMNVEV (reference sequence). The CDR3 here is CASSLPRTSGSSEQFF. In nucleotides, the CDR3 is TGTGCCAGCAGTTTACCCCGGACTAGCGGGAGTAGCGAGCAGTTCTTC.

The V and J genes are TRBV6-5 and TRBJ2-1; the D gene is possibly TRBD1 (6 bases). Trimming stripped 2 bases from V and 8 bases from J, with 13 bases between. Germline V gene lookup returns CDR1 MNHEY and CDR2 SVGAGI. The CDR3 consists of 14 residues. CDR3 nucleotides: TGTGCCAGCAGTTACAGGCAGGGGAACCATGAGCAGTTCTTC. Its protein product is CASSYRQGNHEQFF.

The J gene is TRBJ1-2, the V gene TRBV10-2; D perhaps matches TRBD1 (6 bases). V lost 8 bases and J 1 base, leaving 8 bases between the germline ends. In germline, CDR1 is WSHSY, CDR2 SAAADI. This CDR3 has 12 residues. In DNA, the CDR3 is TGCGCCAGCGGACAGCTTAACTATGGCTACACCTTC. It encodes CASGQLNYGYTF.

The gene calls are TRBV29-1 and TRBJ2-2, with 8 bases matching TRBD1. The CDR3 contains 16 residues. Trimming cost V 2 bases and J 6 bases; bases outside gene matches: 11. The germline V gene encodes CDR1 SQVTM and CDR2 ANQGSEA. CDR3 residues: CSVESEGRQGSGELFF. DNA of the CDR3: TGCAGCGTTGAAAGTGAGGGGCGACAGGGGTCCGGGGAGCTGTTTTTT.